This T cell receptor (beta chain) was retrieved from a study of cytotoxic CD8 clonotypes in ibrutinib-treated CLL. About the study: Partial responses totalled approximately 25 and complete responses 2; after median roughly 68 months, roughly 14 remained remitted and about twelve progressed. Sequenced samples delivered averages of around 260,000 productive templates and tens of thousands of productive rearrangements.

With cryopreserved PBMCs as the source, 1.5 to 2 micrograms of genomic DNA went to TCR beta libraries. Broader study findings: Private clonotypes, not public ones, expanded at ibrutinib response.

Germline CDR1 SSHAT, CDR2 FNYEAQ (reference sequence). The length of the CDR3 is 15 residues. Measured with immunoSEQ multiplex PCR; TCRdb has only the in-frame clones, and not every one. The repertoire has fewer than 35,000 clones, roughly 85% of them found once; the top ten carry more than 6.5%. As concerns this clone: Its matching antigen is unknown. A read error may produce the germline difference seen at one junction end.

The sequences come from PBMCs, collected after 24 months of ibrutinib treatment. This chain links TRBV7-7 with TRBJ2-1, with D possibly being TRBD2 (6 bases). The TCR comes from a human donor with chronic lymphocytic leukemia. The chain's CDR3 is CASSLGLGGGNEQFF. CDR3 DNA sequence: TGTGCTAGCAGCTTAGGTTTAGGTGGGGGGAATGAGCAGTTCTTC.